The 19 T cell receptor beta chains below come from one sample, sequenced in a study of beta chain features in type 1 diabetes. Of the isolated RNA, all was reverse transcribed, and so the sequenced material was expressed TCRB transcripts. Profiling relied on immunoSEQ multiplex PCR, and the TCRdb table lists in-frame clones only, not all of them. The sample has around 250,000 clones, 13% to 15% seen once. Sequencing input: naive CD4+ T cells from blood. The receptors come from a woman aged 40 to 49 in good health.

This clone has a handful of counts. This chain connects TRBV9 to TRBJ2-3; 9 nucleotides line up with TRBD2. With 0 bases clipped from V and 2 bases from J, the junction kept 1 base outside the gene matches. The CDR3 contains 15 residues. CDR1 and CDR2 (germline): SGDLS, YYNGEE. CDR3 sequence: CASSVGTSVTDTQYF. For the CDR3, the DNA is TGTGCCAGCAGCGTAGGGACTAGCGTCACAGATACGCAGTATTTT. Based on the CDR3 plus reference TRBV9 and TRBJ2-3, the full variable domain is DSGVTQTPKHLITATGQRVTLRCSPRSGDLSVYWYQQSLDQGLQFLIQYYNGEERAKGNILERFSAQQFPDLHSELNLSSLELGDSALYFCASSVGTSVTDTQYFGPGTRLTVL.

This chain links TRBV28 with TRBJ1-4; unclear D gene. Per the germline V gene, CDR1 is MDHEN and CDR2 is SYDVKM. V was trimmed by 6 bases and J by 7 bases, leaving 12 bases between them. The CDR3 extends over 13 amino acids. CDR3 region: CASSPAVSEKLFF. The CDR3 region has the DNA TGTGCCAGCAGCCCCGCTGTGAGTGAAAAACTGTTTTTT.

This clone was seen only a few times. The chain is built from TRBV19 and TRBJ1-2, with 12 bases fitting TRBD1. The germline V gene has CDR1 LNHDA and CDR2 SQIVND (reference sequence). The CDR3 has 16 amino acids. The J segment lost 2 bases and the V segment lost 5 bases, leaving 6 bases of the junction unmatched. CDR3 DNA: TGTGCCAGTAGTCACGCCGGGACAGGGGGCAACTATGGCTACACCTTC. This sequence encodes CASSHAGTGGNYGYTF.

The chain combines TRBV25-1 with TRBJ2-7; 7 nucleotides line up with TRBD1. V gave up 4 bases and J gave up 0 bases; unmatched junction bases: 3. Germline V lookup: CDR1 MGHDK, CDR2 SYGVNS. There are 14 residues in the CDR3. CDR3 loop: CASSVTGASYEQYF. In DNA, the CDR3 is TGTGCCAGCAGTGTAACAGGGGCCTCCTACGAGCAGTACTTC.

This clone was seen more than once but under ten times. Here the CDR3 DNA reads TGTGCCAGCAGCCCGGGGGTCTCGGGGGGAGAGACCCAGTACTTC. Amino acids: CASSPGVSGGETQYF. The chain combines TRBV7-7 with TRBJ2-5, with 7 bases lining up with TRBD2. The ends lost 5 bases at V and 4 bases at J; junction bases unmatched: 10. The CDR3 is 15 amino acids. Per the germline V gene, CDR1 is SSHAT and CDR2 is FNYEAQ (reference sequence).

The chain joins TRBV5-1 to TRBJ1-2; TRBD1 agrees at 8 bases. Germline values: CDR1 SGHRS, CDR2 YFSETQ. The CDR3 covers 15 residues. The ends lost 4 bases at V and 4 bases at J; junction bases unmatched: 9. The CDR3 sequence is CASSQTGAGSYGYTF. In DNA, the CDR3 is TGCGCCAGCAGCCAGACAGGGGCCGGGAGCTATGGCTACACCTTC.

This clone was detected only a few times. The chain joins TRBV2 to TRBJ2-5, with 14 bases identical to TRBD2. Germline V gene data show CDR1 as SNHLY and CDR2 as FYNNEI. After removal of 6 bases from V and 7 bases from J, the junction contained 4 bases not matched to a gene. This CDR3 is built from 14 residues. The DNA for the CDR3 is TGTGCCAGCAGCACCGGGACTAGCGGGGGGACCCAGTACTTC. Its protein is CASSTGTSGGTQYF.

This clone was found a few times. This rearrangement joins TRBV25-1 to TRBJ2-2; D perhaps matches TRBD1 (5 bases). The CDR3 totals 12 residues. The V end lost 7 bases, the J end lost 7 bases, and 10 bases lay between the germline ends. Germline assignment: CDR1 MGHDK and CDR2 SYGVNS. CDR3 sequence (DNA): TGTGCCAGCATGCGCAGGGTCGGGGAGCTGTTTTTT. This codes for CASMRRVGELFF. Full variable domain (remainder filled in from reference TRBV25-1 and TRBJ2-2): EADIYQTPRYLVIGTGKKITLECSQTMGHDKMYWYQQDPGMELHLIHYSYGVNSTEKGDLSSESTVSRIRTEHFPLTLESARPSHTSQYLCASMRRVGELFFGEGSRLTVL.

The CDR3 protein is CASTHTGGHEQFF. Written as DNA, the CDR3 is TGTGCCAGTACCCATACAGGGGGCCATGAGCAGTTCTTC. This chain connects TRBV19 to TRBJ2-1; 9 nucleotides align to TRBD1. Per germline, CDR1 LNHDA and CDR2 SQIVND (reference sequence). V dropped 7 bases and J dropped 8; count of bases not matched to a gene: 6. There are 13 residues in the CDR3.

This clone showed up just a few times. The J gene is TRBJ1-1, the V gene TRBV18, with 7 bases aligning to TRBD1. With 5 bases clipped from V and 2 bases from J, the junction kept 2 bases outside the gene matches. The germline V gene has CDR1 KGHSH and CDR2 LQKENI. The CDR3 sequence is 13 residues long. The DNA of the CDR3 is TGTGCCAGCTCAGCAGGGGGAAACACTGAAGCTTTCTTT. Protein sequence: CASSAGGNTEAFF.

CDR3 in amino acids: CASSLIGGQETQYF. The CDR3 DNA reads TGCGCCAGCAGCTTAATCGGGGGACAAGAGACCCAGTACTTC. The gene calls are TRBV5-1 and TRBJ2-5; D possibly corresponds to TRBD2 (6 bases). V lost 2 bases to trimming and J lost 2 bases, with 10 bases between them. This CDR3 has 14 residues. The germline V gene has CDR1 SGHRS and CDR2 YFSETQ.

This clone was seen a few times. V and J are TRBV18 and TRBJ2-7; no reliable D call. V lost 0 bases to trimming and J lost 3 bases, with 15 bases between them. The CDR3 totals 16 residues. CDR1 is KGHSH and CDR2 is LQKENI in the germline V gene. The CDR3 is CASSPPSLGSDYEQYF. The CDR3 nucleotides are TGTGCCAGCTCACCACCGAGTTTAGGCAGCGACTACGAGCAGTACTTC.

In this sample, this clone turned up a few times. V gene TRBV19 combines with J gene TRBJ1-1; the match to TRBD1 covers 7 bases. The CDR3 has 15 residues. Germline lookup yields CDR1 LNHDA and CDR2 SQIVND (reference sequence). V was clipped by 5 bases and J by 4 bases; unmatched bases: 10. This CDR3 is CASSPRQGPVTEAFF. DNA of the CDR3: TGTGCCAGTAGTCCCCGACAGGGTCCGGTCACTGAAGCTTTCTTT.

CDR3 loop: CASRPTGANTGELFF. CDR3 nucleotides: TGTGCCAGCAGACCTACAGGGGCGAACACCGGGGAGCTGTTTTTT. This chain uses TRBV6-5 with TRBJ2-2, with 7 nucleotides matching TRBD1. This CDR3 comprises 15 residues. Germline V gene sequence: CDR1 MNHEY, CDR2 SVGAGI. Unmatched junction bases numbered 4, after V lost 6 bases and J lost 0 bases.

This clone was counted a single time. The V call is TRBV6-5, the J call TRBJ2-7, with a weak D call TRBD1 (5 bases). The V gene's germline CDR1 is MNHEY and CDR2 SVGAGI. The CDR3 runs to 12 residues. Trimming pared 8 bases from V and 3 bases from J, leaving 11 bases between. The CDR3 sequence is CASWTRLYEQYF. The CDR3 region has the DNA TGTGCCAGCTGGACACGGCTCTACGAGCAGTACTTC.

This sequence joins TRBV6-4 and TRBJ1-1; 10 positions agree with TRBD1. The germline V gene encodes CDR1 MRHNA and CDR2 SNTAGT. This CDR3 comprises 14 residues. V dropped 6 bases and J dropped 3; count of bases not matched to a gene: 4. Here the CDR3 reads CASSPGQGYTEAFF. CDR3 DNA sequence: TGTGCCAGCAGCCCGGGACAGGGGTACACTGAAGCTTTCTTT.

This rearrangement joins TRBV28 to TRBJ2-7; D is unresolved. The CDR3 consists of 13 residues. With 3 bases removed from V and 5 bases from J, the gap between germline ends came to 11 bases. The germline gives CDR1 MDHEN, CDR2 SYDVKM. In DNA form, the CDR3 reads TGTGCCAGCAGTTTCCCGCCGGGTAACGAGCAGTACTTC. It specifies CASSFPPGNEQYF.

This clone turned up a few times. This rearrangement joins TRBV7-9 to TRBJ2-1; D perhaps matches TRBD1 (5 bases). CDR3 size: 15 residues. Trimming took off 5 bases at V and 0 bases at J, with 11 bases between the two ends. The germline V gene encodes CDR1 SEHNR and CDR2 FQNEAQ (reference sequence). The CDR3 nucleotides read TGTGCCAGCAGCATAAGACAGAGCTCCTACAATGAGCAGTTCTTC. Encoded protein: CASSIRQSSYNEQFF.

This chain connects TRBV13 to TRBJ1-2, with D unresolved. The V and J ends lost 2 bases and 7 bases respectively, with 8 bases between them. CDR3 size: 12 residues. Germline V lookup: CDR1 PRHDT, CDR2 FYEKMQ (reference sequence). The CDR3 nucleotides read TGTGCCAGCAGCTTATTCGGTACTGGCTACACCTTC. Its translation: CASSLFGTGYTF.